The clone carrying this T cell receptor beta chain was seen ten or more times. Antigen specificity is unknown. All patients reached thyroid surgery having received no treatment beforehand. In the original processing: In papillary thyroid cancer, a distant-metastasis classifier was built using CDR3 differences across clinicopathological groups. Via MiXCR, TCRdb re-called the PCR reads. The V and J calls come from TCRdb's annotation, not from the publication. The data contain 20,000 to 25,000 clones, 13% to 15% of them singletons. These data belong to a study of metastatic and nonmetastatic thyroid tumors. Study overall: Repertoire data that came from the blood and tumor or nodule tissue of malignant and benign thyroid patients were compared.

Study-wide findings and caveats: Reportedly, malignant thyroid tumors had significantly higher TCR beta diversity than benign nodules, in blood and tumor.

The receptor was isolated from a female donor with papillary thyroid cancer or a benign thyroid nodule (not recorded which). Some clones in this sample may be carry-over from other donors' samples. Sample: tumor tissue.

CDR3 in DNA: TGTGCCAGCTCACCAGCGGGGGACAGGGAACGCACTGAAGCTTTCTTT. Amino acids: CASSPAGDRERTEAFF. The chain links TRBV18 to TRBJ1-1; 9 bases align to TRBD1. V lost 2 bases, J lost 4 bases, and 8 bases stayed unmatched. The germline gives CDR1 KGHSH, CDR2 LQKENI. The CDR3 is 16 amino acids.